This T cell receptor (beta chain) stems from a study of regulatory T cells in long-lasting Graves disease. Study observations and caveats: TRBV28, TRBJ1-2 and TRBJ2-5 were segments that persistent disease favored.

CDR1 and CDR2 (germline): KGHDR, SFDVKD. The CDR3 totals 15 residues. A note on this clonotype: Its antigen remains unknown. A much larger clone is a single base away; this may be a read error.

Time point in this sample: persistent/refractory GD, antithyroid drugs over 5 years with positive TRAb. Making the TCR library involved RNA that had been extracted from PBMCs. Roughly 8.2 milliliters of peripheral blood were drawn into EDTA tubes. Relying on iRepertoire HTBI primers and Arm-PCR of CDR3 regions, the team built TCR beta libraries. TCRdb ran MiXCR on the multiplex PCR reads and lists one entry per CDR3 protein. The sample carries about 470,000 distinct CDR3 sequences, about 22% recorded once. The sample in question was peripheral blood mononuclear cells (PBMCs), obtained when the disease was refractory, from a patient treated with antithyroid drugs. The TCR originated in a female donor with Graves disease. This chain links TRBV24-1 with TRBJ2-5, with 8 bases matching TRBD2. CDR3 bases: TGTGCCACCCACAGCCTACTAGCGGCCCAAGAGACCCAGCACTTC. Amino acid sequence: CATHSLLAAQETQHF.